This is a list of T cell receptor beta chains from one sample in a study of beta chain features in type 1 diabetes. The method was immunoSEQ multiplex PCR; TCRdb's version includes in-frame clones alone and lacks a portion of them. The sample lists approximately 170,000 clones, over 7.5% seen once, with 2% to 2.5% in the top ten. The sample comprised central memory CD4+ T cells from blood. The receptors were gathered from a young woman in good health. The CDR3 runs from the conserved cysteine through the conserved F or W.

CDR3aa: CASSSSGNYGYTF; j_gene: TRBJ1-2; v_gene: TRBV6-6
CDR3aa: CASREGRLAVYNEQFF; j_gene: TRBJ2-1; v_gene: TRBV2
CDR3aa: CASSLTPPGQPYEQYF; j_gene: TRBJ2-7; v_gene: TRBV7-2
CDR3aa: CSVAAGLETQYF; j_gene: TRBJ2-5; v_gene: TRBV29-1
CDR3aa: CASSRLGAAYEQYF; j_gene: TRBJ2-7; v_gene: TRBV14
CDR3aa: CASSQSDRGEQYF; j_gene: TRBJ2-7; v_gene: TRBV4-2
CDR3aa: CASSPLRDRDTDTQYF; j_gene: TRBJ2-3; v_gene: TRBV11-1
CDR3aa: CASSLYQGDGYTF; j_gene: TRBJ1-2; v_gene: TRBV5-1
CDR3aa: CASSNRGRPNYGYTF; j_gene: TRBJ1-2; v_gene: TRBV6-1
CDR3aa: CAWSVERGLAGLRSYNEQFF; j_gene: TRBJ2-1; v_gene: TRBV30
CDR3aa: CASSQEGRYNEQFF; j_gene: TRBJ2-1; v_gene: TRBV4-1
CDR3aa: CSAPQGYEQYF; j_gene: TRBJ2-7; v_gene: TRBV20-1
CDR3aa: CASRAIAGVDEQFF; j_gene: TRBJ2-1; v_gene: TRBV6-6
CDR3aa: CATSSTATNEKLFF; j_gene: TRBJ1-4; v_gene: TRBV15
CDR3aa: CASRQGANTGELFF; j_gene: TRBJ2-2; v_gene: TRBV27
CDR3aa: CASSPYWAGYGYTF; j_gene: TRBJ1-2; v_gene: TRBV9
CDR3aa: CASSLVGDKNYNEQFF; j_gene: TRBJ2-1; v_gene: TRBV27
CDR3aa: CASTQGAGNTKYF; j_gene: TRBJ1-3; v_gene: TRBV21-1
CDR3aa: CASSPRGQIYGYTF; j_gene: TRBJ1-2; v_gene: TRBV7-2
CDR3aa: CASSLDRQQETQYF; j_gene: TRBJ2-5; v_gene: TRBV28
CDR3aa: CASSSGQLNTEAFF; j_gene: TRBJ1-1; v_gene: TRBV6-6
CDR3aa: CASSQGFTGGNEQFF; j_gene: TRBJ2-1; v_gene: TRBV14
CDR3aa: CASNSQQGSTDTQYF; j_gene: TRBJ2-3; v_gene: TRBV5-1
CDR3aa: CASSLETGAVETQYF; j_gene: TRBJ2-5; v_gene: TRBV5-4
CDR3aa: CASRLARFPDTQYF; j_gene: TRBJ2-3; v_gene: TRBV6-5
CDR3aa: CASSGRAGMNTEAFF; j_gene: TRBJ1-1; v_gene: TRBV7-9
CDR3aa: CASSSAARTGGASGLGGYTF; j_gene: TRBJ1-2; v_gene: TRBV7-8
CDR3aa: CASSLGQRLNQPQHF; j_gene: TRBJ1-5; v_gene: TRBV27
CDR3aa: CASSLASNTDTQYF; j_gene: TRBJ2-3; v_gene: TRBV7-9
CDR3aa: CASSPLTVNSPLHF; j_gene: TRBJ1-6; v_gene: TRBV6-6
CDR3aa: CASSEMGLNEKLFF; j_gene: TRBJ1-4; v_gene: TRBV2